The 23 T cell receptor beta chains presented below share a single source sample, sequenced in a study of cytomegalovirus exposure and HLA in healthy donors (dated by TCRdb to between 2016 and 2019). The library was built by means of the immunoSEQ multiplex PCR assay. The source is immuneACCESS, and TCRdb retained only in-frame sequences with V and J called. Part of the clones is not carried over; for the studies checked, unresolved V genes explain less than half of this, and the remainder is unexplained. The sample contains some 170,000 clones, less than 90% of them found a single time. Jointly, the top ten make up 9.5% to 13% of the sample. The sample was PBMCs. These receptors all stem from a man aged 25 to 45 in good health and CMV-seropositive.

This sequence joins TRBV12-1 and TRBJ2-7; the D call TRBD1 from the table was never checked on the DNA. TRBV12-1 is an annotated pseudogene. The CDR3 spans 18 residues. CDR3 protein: CASSFAGTGVQLSYEQYF. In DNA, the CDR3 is TGTGCCAGCAGCTTTGCAGGGACAGGGGTCCAATTGTCCTACGAGCAGTACTTC.

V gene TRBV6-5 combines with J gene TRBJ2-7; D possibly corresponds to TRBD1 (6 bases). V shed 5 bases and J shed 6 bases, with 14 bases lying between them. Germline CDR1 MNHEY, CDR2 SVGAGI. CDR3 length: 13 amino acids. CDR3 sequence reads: CASSLRQGTEQYF. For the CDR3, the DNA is TGTGCCAGCAGTCTCCGGCAGGGGACCGAGCAGTACTTC.

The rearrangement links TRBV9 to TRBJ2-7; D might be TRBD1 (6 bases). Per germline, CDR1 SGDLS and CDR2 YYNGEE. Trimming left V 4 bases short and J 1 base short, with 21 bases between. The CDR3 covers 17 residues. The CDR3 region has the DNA TGTGCCAGCAGCCCAACTCCGGGACACCTAACTTCCTACGAGCAGTACTTC. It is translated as CASSPTPGHLTSYEQYF.

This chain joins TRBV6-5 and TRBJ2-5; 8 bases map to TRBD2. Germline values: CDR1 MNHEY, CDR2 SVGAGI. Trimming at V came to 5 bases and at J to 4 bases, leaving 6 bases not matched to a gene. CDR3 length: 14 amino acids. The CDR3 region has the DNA TGTGCCAGCAGTCCCGGACTAGCAGTAGAGACCCAGTACTTC. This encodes CASSPGLAVETQYF.

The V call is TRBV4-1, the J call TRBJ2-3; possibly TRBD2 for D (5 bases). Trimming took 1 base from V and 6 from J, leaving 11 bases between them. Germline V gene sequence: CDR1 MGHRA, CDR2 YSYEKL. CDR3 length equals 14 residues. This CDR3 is CASSQGVRTDTQYF. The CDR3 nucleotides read TGCGCCAGCAGCCAAGGGGTCAGGACTGATACGCAGTATTTT.

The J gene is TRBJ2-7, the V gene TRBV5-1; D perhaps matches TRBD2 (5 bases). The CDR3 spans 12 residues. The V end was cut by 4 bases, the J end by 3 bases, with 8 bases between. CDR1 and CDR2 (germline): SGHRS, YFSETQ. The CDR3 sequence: CASSPGNYEQYF. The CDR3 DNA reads TGCGCCAGCAGCCCCGGGAACTACGAGCAGTACTTC.

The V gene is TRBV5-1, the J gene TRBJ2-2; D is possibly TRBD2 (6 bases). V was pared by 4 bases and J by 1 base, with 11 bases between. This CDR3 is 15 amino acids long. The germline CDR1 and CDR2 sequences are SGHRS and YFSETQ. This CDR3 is CASSPGLLNTGELFF. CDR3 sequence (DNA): TGCGCCAGCAGCCCAGGACTACTGAACACCGGGGAGCTGTTTTTT.

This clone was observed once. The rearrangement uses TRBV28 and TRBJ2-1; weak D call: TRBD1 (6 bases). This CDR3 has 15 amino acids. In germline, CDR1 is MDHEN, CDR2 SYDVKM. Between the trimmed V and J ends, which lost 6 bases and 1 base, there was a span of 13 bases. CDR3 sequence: CASRTGYISYNEQFF. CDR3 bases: TGTGCCAGCAGAACAGGGTATATTTCCTACAATGAGCAGTTCTTC.

The CDR3 protein is CASSPRQGSYNEQFF. In DNA form, the CDR3 reads TGCGCCAGCAGCCCTCGACAGGGCTCCTACAATGAGCAGTTCTTC. V is TRBV5-1 and J is TRBJ2-1; 7 bases align to TRBD1. The CDR3 runs to 15 residues. The ends lost 4 bases at V and 0 bases at J; junction bases unmatched: 4. In germline, CDR1 is SGHRS, CDR2 YFSETQ.

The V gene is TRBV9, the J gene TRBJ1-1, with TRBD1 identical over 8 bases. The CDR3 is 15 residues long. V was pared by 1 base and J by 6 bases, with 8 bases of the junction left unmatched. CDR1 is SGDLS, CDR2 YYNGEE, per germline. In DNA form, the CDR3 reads TGTGCCAGCAGCGTATCGACAGGGGTGGGTCCTGAAGCTTTCTTT. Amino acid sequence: CASSVSTGVGPEAFF.

DNA of the CDR3: TGTGCCAGCAGAACCGGGTGGGCTAATGAAAAACTGTTTTTT. It is translated as CASRTGWANEKLFF. This sequence joins TRBV5-6 and TRBJ1-4; D is unresolved. Trimming left V 5 bases short and J 3 bases short, with 11 bases between. The CDR3 extends over 14 amino acids. CDR1 and CDR2 from the germline V gene are SGHDT and YYEEEE.

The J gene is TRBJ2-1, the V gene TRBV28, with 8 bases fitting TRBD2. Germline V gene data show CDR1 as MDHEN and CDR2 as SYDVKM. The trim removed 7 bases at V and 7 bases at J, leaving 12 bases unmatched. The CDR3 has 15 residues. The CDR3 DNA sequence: TGTGCCAGCACCTGGGGAGATAGCGGGATAAATGAGCAGTTCTTC. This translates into CASTWGDSGINEQFF.

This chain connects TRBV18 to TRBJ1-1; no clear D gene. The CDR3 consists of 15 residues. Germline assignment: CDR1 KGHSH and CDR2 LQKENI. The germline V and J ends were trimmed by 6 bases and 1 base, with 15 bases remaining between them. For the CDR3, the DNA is TGTGCCAGCTCCGCCGAGAGGGTACCGAACACTGAAGCTTTCTTT. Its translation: CASSAERVPNTEAFF.

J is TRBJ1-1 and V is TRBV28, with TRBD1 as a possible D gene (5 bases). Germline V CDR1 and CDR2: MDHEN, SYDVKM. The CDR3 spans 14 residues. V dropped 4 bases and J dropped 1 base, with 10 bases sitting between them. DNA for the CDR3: TGTGCCAGCAGTTCGGGACTGGGGAACACTGAAGCTTTCTTT. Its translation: CASSSGLGNTEAFF.

CDR3 protein: CAWGVGGALPYEQYF. CDR3 nucleotides: TGTGCCTGGGGGGTAGGAGGCGCTTTACCCTACGAGCAGTACTTC. The chain is built from TRBV30 and TRBJ2-7; maybe TRBD2 (5 bases). The CDR3 spans 15 residues. Trimming took 5 bases from V and 2 from J, leaving 19 bases between them. Germline V gene data show CDR1 as GTSNPN and CDR2 as SVGIG (reference sequence).

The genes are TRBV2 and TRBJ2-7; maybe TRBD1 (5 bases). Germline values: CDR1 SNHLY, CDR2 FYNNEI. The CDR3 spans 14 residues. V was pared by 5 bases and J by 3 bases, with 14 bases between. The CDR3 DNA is TGTGCCAGCAGTCCCCTCCTCAGGGACTACGAGCAGTACTTC. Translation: CASSPLLRDYEQYF.

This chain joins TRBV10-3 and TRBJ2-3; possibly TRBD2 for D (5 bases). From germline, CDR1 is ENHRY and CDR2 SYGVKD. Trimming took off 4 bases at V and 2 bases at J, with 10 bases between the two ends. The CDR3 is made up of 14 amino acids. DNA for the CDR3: TGTGCCATCAGTGCTGGGGAGACCACAGATACGCAGTATTTT. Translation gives CAISAGETTDTQYF.

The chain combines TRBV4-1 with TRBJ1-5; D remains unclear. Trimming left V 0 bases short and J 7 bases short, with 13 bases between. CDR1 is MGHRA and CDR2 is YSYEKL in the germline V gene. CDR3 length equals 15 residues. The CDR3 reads CASSQDLGTRQPQHF. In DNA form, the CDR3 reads TGCGCCAGCAGCCAAGATCTGGGCACAAGACAGCCCCAGCATTTT.

This CDR3 is CASSLTPDRVGYTF. In DNA, the CDR3 is TGTGCCAGCAGCTTAACGCCCGACAGGGTTGGCTACACCTTC. The rearrangement links TRBV7-3 to TRBJ1-2, with 7 bases lining up with TRBD1. The CDR3 is 14 amino acids. Germline V gene lookup returns CDR1 SGHTA and CDR2 FQGTGA. V dropped 0 bases and J dropped 7; count of bases not matched to a gene: 5. The complete variable domain, with remaining parts taken from reference TRBV7-3 and TRBJ1-2, reads GAGVSQTPSNKVTEKGKYVELRCDPISGHTALYWYRQSLGQGPEFLIYFQGTGAADDSGLPNDRFFAVRPEGSVSTLKIQRTERGDSAVYLCASSLTPDRVGYTFGSGTRLTVV.

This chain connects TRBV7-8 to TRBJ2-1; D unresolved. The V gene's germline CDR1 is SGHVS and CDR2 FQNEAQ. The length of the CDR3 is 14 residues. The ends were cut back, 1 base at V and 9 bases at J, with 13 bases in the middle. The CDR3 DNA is TGTGCCAGCAGCTTAGTATCCACCGCGAGTGAGCAGTTCTTC. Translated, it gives CASSLVSTASEQFF.

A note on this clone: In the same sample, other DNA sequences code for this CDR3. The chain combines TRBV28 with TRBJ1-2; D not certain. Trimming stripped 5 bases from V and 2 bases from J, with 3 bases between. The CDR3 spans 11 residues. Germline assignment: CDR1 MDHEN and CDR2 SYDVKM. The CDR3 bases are TGTGCCAGCAGTCTAAACTATGGCTACACCTTC. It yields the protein CASSLNYGYTF.

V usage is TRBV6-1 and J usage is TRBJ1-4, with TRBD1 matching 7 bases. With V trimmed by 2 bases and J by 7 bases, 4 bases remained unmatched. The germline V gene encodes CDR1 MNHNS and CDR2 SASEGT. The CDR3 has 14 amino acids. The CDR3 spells CASSERGQSEKLFF. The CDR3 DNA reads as TGTGCCAGCAGTGAACGGGGACAGTCTGAAAAACTGTTTTTT.

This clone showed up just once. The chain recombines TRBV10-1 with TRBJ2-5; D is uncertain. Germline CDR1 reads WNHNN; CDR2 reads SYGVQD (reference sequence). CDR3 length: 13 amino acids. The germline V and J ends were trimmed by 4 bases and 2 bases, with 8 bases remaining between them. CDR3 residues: CASSGSVQETQYF. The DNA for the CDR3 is TGCGCCAGCAGTGGGTCCGTGCAAGAGACCCAGTACTTC.